The 3 T cell receptor beta chains reported below all come from one sample, sequenced in a study of T cells in Graves' hyperthyroidism and ophthalmopathy. What was amplified from RNA transcripts were TCR beta CDR3 regions. A set of HTBI primers served as the primers for a first-round RT-PCR of the TCR CDR3. Each CDR3 protein gets one entry after TCRdb re-called the multiplex PCR reads with MiXCR. The sample consists of about 370,000 distinct CDR3 sequences, roughly 15% of them appearing once. Sequences were obtained from blood. Every receptor here comes from a woman in her fifties or sixties with Graves' ophthalmopathy.

V and J are TRBV3-1 and TRBJ2-3; 8 bases agree with TRBD2. After removal of 0 bases from V and 4 bases from J, the junction contained 9 bases not matched to a gene. Germline V CDR1 and CDR2: LGHDT, YNNKEL (reference sequence). The CDR3 is made up of 17 amino acids. The DNA for the CDR3 is TGTGCCAGCAGCCAAGATTTGGCGGGAGGAGGGGCAGATACGCAGTATTTT. This translates into CASSQDLAGGGADTQYF.

In its sample, this clonotype was seen once. This chain uses TRBV5-5 with TRBJ2-5, with D perhaps being TRBD1 or TRBD2 (6 bases each). Trimming removed 2 bases at V and 5 bases at J, with 13 bases between. The CDR3 has 14 amino acids. Germline V gene data show CDR1 as SGHKS and CDR2 as YYEKEE (reference sequence). The CDR3 DNA reads TGTGCCAGCAGCTTCGACGGGGGCGGGGAGACCCAGTACTTC. Amino acids: CASSFDGGGETQYF.

This clonotype was detected many times. V is TRBV9 and J is TRBJ2-7, with TRBD2 identical over 9 bases. Germline V lookup: CDR1 SGDLS, CDR2 YYNGEE. The V and J ends lost 4 bases and 5 bases, in that order; junction bases with no gene match: 10. There are 15 residues in the CDR3. The CDR3 bases are TGTGCCAGCAGCCCAGACCTAGCGGGAAGTCACGAGCAGTACTTC. Translating gives CASSPDLAGSHEQYF.